Listed here are 10 T cell receptor beta chains from one sample, sequenced in a study of cytomegalovirus exposure and HLA in healthy donors. PCR primers comprised 60 Vbeta and 13 Jbeta primers. Repertoires were generated with immunoSEQ multiplex PCR, while TCRdb's copy carries only in-frame clones and drops some. The table records about 67,000 clones, approximately 92% of them present only once. Sequencing was carried out using PBMCs. Receptors originate from a woman aged 25 to 39 in good health and CMV-seropositive.

The chain carries TRBV29-1 and TRBJ1-1; D remains ambiguous. The germline V gene encodes CDR1 SQVTM and CDR2 ANQGSEA. The CDR3 totals 13 residues. Trimming took 4 bases from V and 3 from J, leaving 12 bases between them. The CDR3 spells CSVGSSLYTEAFF. Written as DNA, the CDR3 is TGCAGCGTTGGATCTTCACTATACACTGAAGCTTTCTTT.

The chain employs TRBV5-1 and TRBJ2-4; 12 bases are a match to TRBD2. From germline, CDR1 is SGHRS and CDR2 YFSETQ. This CDR3 region has 16 residues. With V trimmed by 2 bases and J by 5 bases, 5 bases remained unmatched. The CDR3 bases are TGCGCCAGCAGCTTTCTAGCGGGAGGGCCCCAAAACATTCAGTACTTC. As protein: CASSFLAGGPQNIQYF.

The chain combines TRBV29-1 with TRBJ2-2, with unresolved D. The CDR3 runs 12 residues. Trimming cost V 5 bases and J 3 bases, with 7 bases left between them. The germline CDR1 and CDR2 sequences are SQVTM and ANQGSEA. The CDR3 reads CSVRYHTGELFF. DNA of the CDR3: TGCAGCGTTCGCTATCACACCGGGGAGCTGTTTTTT.

This clone occurred once. The gene calls are TRBV14 and TRBJ1-2; no clear D gene. Germline V gene sequence: CDR1 SGHDN, CDR2 FVKESK. The V and J ends lost 10 bases and 4 bases respectively, with 7 bases between them. The length of the CDR3 is 10 residues. CDR3 bases: TGTGCCACCGGAGGCTATGGCTACACCTTC. Its translation: CATGGYGYTF. Full variable domain (remainder filled in from reference TRBV14 and TRBJ1-2): EAGVTQFPSHSVIEKGQTVTLRCDPISGHDNLYWYRRVMGKEIKFLLHFVKESKQDESGMPNNRFLAERTGGTYSTLKVQPAELEDSGVYFCATGGYGYTFGSGTRLTVV.

CDR3 protein: CASSPRTSGRYEQFF. Written as DNA, the CDR3 is TGTGCCAGCAGCCCAAGAACTAGCGGGAGGTATGAGCAGTTCTTC. The chain has TRBV7-8 and TRBJ2-1, with 12 bases that match TRBD2. The CDR3 covers 15 residues. V gave up 5 bases and J gave up 8 bases; unmatched junction bases: 7. The germline V gene has CDR1 SGHVS and CDR2 FQNEAQ.

V is TRBV4-1 and J is TRBJ2-2; TRBD2 might be the D (6 bases). Germline loops: CDR1 MGHRA, CDR2 YSYEKL. V was trimmed by 4 bases and J by 6 bases, leaving 18 bases between them. This CDR3 has 16 residues. This CDR3 is CASSPPPWRVPGELFF. The CDR3 DNA reads as TGCGCCAGCAGCCCCCCCCCATGGAGGGTACCCGGGGAGCTGTTTTTT.

The V gene is TRBV9, the J gene TRBJ2-1, with 7 bases identical to TRBD2. From germline, CDR1 is SGDLS and CDR2 YYNGEE. Trimming removed 0 bases from V and 2 bases from J; junction bases left unmatched: 8. This CDR3 contains 17 residues. The CDR3 is CASSVARGSPTYNEQFF. CDR3 in DNA: TGTGCCAGCAGCGTAGCCCGCGGGAGCCCCACCTACAATGAGCAGTTCTTC.

The CDR3 sequence: CASSVGTSGSNEQFF. The CDR3 nucleotides read TGTGCCAGCAGCGTCGGGACTAGCGGGTCCAATGAGCAGTTCTTC. The chain links TRBV7-9 to TRBJ2-1; 12 bases align to TRBD2. The J segment lost 6 bases and the V segment lost 5 bases, leaving 5 bases of the junction unmatched. Germline assignment: CDR1 SEHNR and CDR2 FQNEAQ (reference sequence). The CDR3 consists of 15 residues.

This chain uses TRBV7-9 with TRBJ1-1; D unclear. The CDR3 runs to 13 residues. The V and J ends lost 2 bases and 7 bases respectively, with 11 bases between them. Germline CDR1 is SEHNR and CDR2 is FQNEAQ (reference sequence). CDR3 in amino acids: CASSLSGSLEAFF. CDR3 sequence (DNA): TGTGCCAGCAGCTTATCGGGGTCCCTTGAAGCTTTCTTT. The full variable domain, completed using reference TRBV7-9 and TRBJ1-1, is DTGVSQNPRHKITKRGQNVTFRCDPISEHNRLYWYRQTLGQGPEFLTYFQNEAQLEKSRLLSDRFSAERPKGSFSTLEIQRTEQGDSAMYLCASSLSGSLEAFFGQGTRLTVV.

V is TRBV2 and J is TRBJ2-7; TRBD1 matches 9 bases. CDR3 length: 13 amino acids. The ends lost 6 bases at V and 5 bases at J; junction bases unmatched: 5. Germline loops: CDR1 SNHLY, CDR2 FYNNEI. The CDR3 region has the DNA TGTGCCAGCAGGGGACAGGGTAGCCACGAGCAGTACTTC. Its protein product is CASRGQGSHEQYF.